One sample yielded the 25 T cell receptor beta chains listed below, sequenced in a study of Tregs in tolerant kidney transplant recipients. This table comes from immunoSEQ multiplex PCR, and its TCRdb copy is limited to in-frame clones, with some not included. The sample lists more than 90,000 clones; 93% were seen once. Related graft donors supplied nonmyeloablative bone marrow transplants, and mixed chimerism was transient. The sample here was CD4+ T cells from blood (PBMCs), taken 12 months after the transplant. The source is a human patient who received a combined kidney and bone marrow transplant. Part of the T cell pool may stem from the graft donor.

This clone was seen only once. The chain is built from TRBV7-9 and TRBJ1-2; D unresolved. Per germline, CDR1 SEHNR and CDR2 FQNEAQ (reference sequence). Deletions cut 5 bases from V and 8 bases from J, with 12 bases between. The CDR3 has 12 residues. The CDR3 DNA sequence: TGTGCCAGCAGCCCGCCCCTTCAGGGCTACACCTTC. Its translation: CASSPPLQGYTF.

This clone was recorded once. This chain links TRBV4-1 with TRBJ2-4; 12 bases line up with TRBD1. Per the germline V gene, CDR1 is MGHRA and CDR2 is YSYEKL. J lost 1 base, V lost 6 bases, and 13 bases had no gene match. This CDR3 comprises 19 residues. The CDR3 coding sequence is TGCGCCAGCAGACCAGCCGGGACAGGGGGCCCGCGGGCCAAAAACATTCAGTACTTC. Translation: CASRPAGTGGPRAKNIQYF.

This chain links TRBV28 with TRBJ2-3; D perhaps matches TRBD1 (7 bases). The CDR3 runs to 15 residues. The germline gives CDR1 MDHEN, CDR2 SYDVKM. Trimming pared 3 bases from V and 4 bases from J, leaving 14 bases between. In DNA form, the CDR3 reads TGTGCCAGCAGTTTCATCCAGGGGGGATCAGATACGCAGTATTTT. Translation: CASSFIQGGSDTQYF. Using reference TRBV28 and TRBJ2-3 for the parts outside the CDR3, the full variable domain is DVKVTQSSRYLVKRTGEKVFLECVQDMDHENMFWYRQDPGLGLRLIYFSYDVKMKEKGDIPEGYSVSREKKERFSLILESASTNQTSMYLCASSFIQGGSDTQYFGPGTRLTVL.

V gene TRBV5-1 combines with J gene TRBJ2-5; D gene ambiguous. The J call is uncertain, as TRBJ2-7 better fits the DNA end. CDR3 size: 13 residues. Germline V lookup: CDR1 SGHRS, CDR2 YFSETQ. The CDR3 region is CASTHAAPYEQYF. The DNA for the CDR3 is TGCGCCAGCACTCATGCGGCTCCCTACGAGCAGTACTTC.

The chain combines TRBV19 with TRBJ2-4; D is uncertain. Germline loops: CDR1 LNHDA, CDR2 SQIVND (reference sequence). V was clipped by 9 bases and J by 6 bases, with 21 bases between them. The CDR3 is made up of 15 amino acids. The CDR3 coding sequence is TGTGCCAGCAACCCAACCGGGTCCCTAGGAAACATTCAGTACTTC. It yields the protein CASNPTGSLGNIQYF. The variable domain in full, with the rest retrieved from reference TRBV19 and TRBJ2-4, is DGGITQSPKYLFRKEGQNVTLSCEQNLNHDAMYWYRQDPGQGLRLIYYSQIVNDFQKGDIAEGYSVSREKKESFPLTVTSAQKNPTAFYLCASNPTGSLGNIQYFGAGTRLSVL.

This clone was seen only a few times. Here the CDR3 reads CASSYVSGGKRQYEQYF. The DNA for the CDR3 is TGTGCCAGCAGCTACGTTAGCGGGGGCAAAAGGCAGTACGAGCAGTACTTC. This sequence joins TRBV7-9 and TRBJ2-7; TRBD2 agrees at 9 bases. The CDR3 covers 17 residues. Germline trimming cut 4 bases from V and 4 bases from J; bases unmatched to any gene: 14. The germline V gene encodes CDR1 SEHNR and CDR2 FQNEAQ (reference sequence).

The chain uses TRBV9 and TRBJ1-4; D might be TRBD1 (5 bases). The CDR3 loop spans 15 amino acids. Germline-derived CDR1 and CDR2 are SGDLS and YYNGEE. The germline V and J ends were trimmed by 3 bases and 7 bases, with 16 bases remaining between them. The CDR3 nucleotides are TGTGCCAGCAGCGCCCTCACGATGGGGGGTGAAAAACTGTTTTTT. It is translated as CASSALTMGGEKLFF.

The rearrangement joins TRBV4-1 to TRBJ2-1, with D tentatively TRBD2 (5 bases). V lost 1 base, J lost 6 bases, and 19 bases lay in between. The CDR3 length is 17 residues. Germline lookup yields CDR1 MGHRA and CDR2 YSYEKL. This CDR3 reads CASSQVSMAGPLNEQFF. The CDR3, as DNA: TGCGCCAGCAGCCAAGTGTCAATGGCGGGCCCGCTCAATGAGCAGTTCTTC.

This chain joins TRBV10-3 and TRBJ2-5; 8 positions agree with TRBD2. Germline lookup yields CDR1 ENHRY and CDR2 SYGVKD. The CDR3 is 14 residues long. Unmatched junction bases numbered 1, after V lost 3 bases and J lost 1 base. The CDR3: CAISEGTSQETQYF. As DNA, the CDR3 is TGTGCCATCAGTGAAGGGACTAGCCAAGAGACCCAGTACTTC.

The chain is built from TRBV15 and TRBJ1-5; tentative D call: TRBD1 (5 bases). The CDR3 length is 14 residues. The V gene lost 0 bases and the J gene lost 6 bases, with 9 bases spanning the gap. CDR1 and CDR2 (germline): LNHNV, YYDKDF (reference sequence). DNA of the CDR3: TGTGCCACCAGCAGAGACAGGGTTGGTCAGCCCCAGCATTTT. Amino acids: CATSRDRVGQPQHF.

The J gene is TRBJ2-7, the V gene TRBV29-1; no clear D. Germline assignment: CDR1 SQVTM and CDR2 ANQGSEA. This CDR3 region has 12 residues. Trimming left V 2 bases short and J 2 bases short, with 7 bases between. The CDR3, as DNA: TGCAGCGTTGAAATCACACCCTACGAGCAGTACTTC. This encodes CSVEITPYEQYF.

The CDR3 reads CATHSETSGLEQYF. CDR3 in DNA: TGTGCCACCCACTCGGAAACTAGCGGATTGGAGCAGTACTTC. The V and J genes are TRBV7-8 and TRBJ2-5; TRBD2 agrees at 8 bases. CDR1 and CDR2 from the germline V gene are SGHVS and FQNEAQ. The V segment lost 10 bases and the J segment 11 bases; nucleotides outside the gene matches: 18. This CDR3 is built from 14 residues.

The CDR3 loop reads CASSQDWLAGATQYF. CDR3 bases: TGCGCCAGCAGCCAAGATTGGCTAGCGGGGGCTACGCAGTATTTT. The gene calls are TRBV4-3 and TRBJ2-3, with 10 bases aligning to TRBD2. Germline values: CDR1 LGHNA, CDR2 YSLEER. CDR3 size: 15 residues. The V segment lost 0 bases and the J segment 8 bases; nucleotides outside the gene matches: 5.

The chain recombines TRBV6-4 with TRBJ2-1; TRBD2 matches 12 bases. Germline loops: CDR1 MRHNA, CDR2 SNTAGT. The V and J ends lost 3 bases and 3 bases, in that order; junction bases with no gene match: 6. The CDR3 is 17 amino acids. CDR3 region: CASSETSGGPRYNEQFF. The CDR3 DNA sequence: TGTGCCAGCAGTGAAACTAGCGGGGGGCCCCGCTACAATGAGCAGTTCTTC.

This chain uses TRBV7-2 with TRBJ2-3, with 7 bases that match TRBD2. J lost 2 bases, V lost 3 bases, and 2 bases had no gene match. The germline gives CDR1 SGHTA, CDR2 FQGNSA. The CDR3 spans 14 residues. The CDR3 reads CASSLGLFTDTQYF. The CDR3 DNA follows: TGTGCCAGCAGCTTGGGACTATTCACAGATACGCAGTATTTT.

This CDR3 reads CASRPSTVYGYTF. CDR3 coding DNA: TGTGCCAGCAGACCATCGACAGTCTATGGCTACACCTTC. V is TRBV6-5 and J is TRBJ1-2; D perhaps matches TRBD1 (5 bases). This CDR3 spans 13 amino acids. V dropped 6 bases and J dropped 4 bases, with 12 bases sitting between them. In germline, CDR1 is MNHEY, CDR2 SVGAGI.

The chain carries TRBV5-1 and TRBJ1-1; D gene unclear. The CDR3 length is 13 residues. V was pared by 0 bases and J by 4 bases, with 7 bases between. The germline gives CDR1 SGHRS, CDR2 YFSETQ. Here the CDR3 reads CASSLDGSTEAFF. For the CDR3, the DNA is TGCGCCAGCAGCTTGGACGGGAGCACTGAAGCTTTCTTT.

The chain carries TRBV4-1 and TRBJ2-1; possible D gene TRBD1, 6 bases. Trimming took 5 bases from V and 0 from J, leaving 20 bases between them. Germline V gene sequence: CDR1 MGHRA, CDR2 YSYEKL. CDR3 length: 18 amino acids. CDR3 nucleotides: TGCGCCAGCAGCAACCGGGACATCCAGTATAGCTCCTACAATGAGCAGTTCTTC. It specifies CASSNRDIQYSSYNEQFF.

The chain uses TRBV4-1 and TRBJ2-3; D might be TRBD2 (6 bases). Trimming took off 0 bases at V and 8 bases at J, with 21 bases between the two ends. Germline loops: CDR1 MGHRA, CDR2 YSYEKL. The CDR3 runs to 17 residues. DNA for the CDR3: TGCGCCAGCAGCCAAGATACGTTGGACCGGGGGTATGGTACGCAGTATTTT. Encoded protein: CASSQDTLDRGYGTQYF.

CDR3 nucleotides: TGTGCCAGCAGTGCGGGGATGAATCAGCCCCAGCATTTT. The encoded protein is CASSAGMNQPQHF. The genes are TRBV6-1 and TRBJ1-5; no clear D. Germline V gene sequence: CDR1 MNHNS, CDR2 SASEGT. The CDR3 has 13 residues. V lost 4 bases to trimming and J lost 4 bases, with 8 bases between them.

In this sample, this clone turned up a few times. The chain uses TRBV6-1 and TRBJ1-3, with 12 bases fitting TRBD1. V lost 6 bases, J lost 6 bases, and 6 bases stayed unmatched. Germline V CDR1 and CDR2: MNHNS, SASEGT. The CDR3 contains 15 residues. The CDR3 sequence: CASRGTGGNENTIYF. CDR3 nucleotide sequence: TGTGCCAGCAGGGGGACAGGGGGCAATGAAAACACCATATATTTT.

The chain carries TRBV6-5 and TRBJ2-5; D not certain. Germline CDR1 reads MNHEY; CDR2 reads SVGAGI. The CDR3 runs to 12 residues. V was trimmed by 5 bases and J by 2 bases, leaving 6 bases between them. CDR3 sequence: CASSGLQETQYF. CDR3 DNA sequence: TGTGCCAGCAGTGGGCTACAAGAGACCCAGTACTTC.

Details on this clone: The germline gene is not matched at one end of the junction; a read error may be the cause. Additional DNA sequences in this sample encode the identical CDR3. This sequence joins TRBV7-6 and TRBJ1-6; 7 bases agree with TRBD1. This CDR3 is built from 15 residues. Germline loops: CDR1 SGHVS, CDR2 FNYEAQ. Here the CDR3 reads CASSLATGFNSPLHF. The CDR3 nucleotides are TGTGCCAGCAGCTTAGCGACAGGGTTTAATTCCCCCCTCCACTTT. Full variable domain (outside the CDR3, taken from reference TRBV7-6 and TRBJ1-6): GAGVSQSPRYKVTKRGQDVALRCDPISGHVSLYWYRQALGQGPEFLTYFNYEAQQDKSGLPNDRFSAERPEGSISTLTIQRTEQRDSAMYRCASSLATGFNSPLHFGNGTRLTVT.

The rearrangement links TRBV4-3 to TRBJ2-1; 7 nucleotides align to TRBD2. Per the germline V gene, CDR1 is LGHNA and CDR2 is YSLEER. V was pared by 0 bases and J by 10 bases, with 3 bases of the junction left unmatched. This CDR3 spans 13 amino acids. The CDR3 sequence is CASSQENGGEQFF. CDR3 sequence (DNA): TGCGCCAGCAGCCAAGAGAACGGGGGGGAGCAGTTCTTC.

The chain has TRBV6-5 and TRBJ2-7, with 8 bases matching TRBD1. The CDR3 spans 14 residues. CDR1 is MNHEY, CDR2 SVGAGI, per germline. Unmatched junction bases numbered 6, after V lost 5 bases and J lost 3 bases. As DNA, the CDR3 is TGTGCCAGCAGTCCCGGACAGGGAGGCTACGAGCAGTACTTC. Protein: CASSPGQGGYEQYF.